The rows below give T cell receptor beta chains drawn from one sample of a study of graft-versus-host responses after intestinal transplantation. Method: immunoSEQ multiplex PCR; TCRdb's copy keeps in-frame clones and lacks some. Altogether just over 40,000 clones are present, approximately 95% being singletons, with the ten largest covering about 0.5%. Which antigens these TCRs recognize remains unknown. Sequencing used unstimulated CD8+ T cells sorted from spleen or lymph node cells, obtained before transplant. These TCRs come from a human donor who was the organ donor for an intestinal transplant. The CDR3 runs from the conserved cysteine through the conserved F or W. Fields, in order: V gene, J gene, clone size, D gene, CDR3 DNA, CDR3 protein. A D gene is named only where the DNA matches it firmly. Not all rows give a size; the values are once, few, many and, for expanded clones, a class.

TRBV9	TRBJ1-3	.	.	TGTGCCAGCAGCGCCCGTCGGGACGGTGGAAACACCATATATTTT	CASSARRDGGNTIYF
TRBV21-1	TRBJ2-5	.	.	TGTGCCAGCAGGCGGCGCAGGGGGCCCCTGTCCCAAGAGACCCAGTACTTC	CASRRRRGPLSQETQYF
TRBV19	TRBJ1-2	.	TRBD1	TGTGCCAGTAGTCTCACCGGGACAGGGTACTATGGCTACACCTTC	CASSLTGTGYYGYTF
TRBV7-9	TRBJ2-5	.	TRBD2	TGTGCCAGCAGCTTATGGCGTAGCGGGGGGGCCGGTTGGGAGACCCAGTACTTC	CASSLWRSGGAGWETQYF
TRBV6-6	TRBJ2-7	once	.	TGTGCCAGCAGTTACGACGGGTTCTTCTACGAGCAGTACTTC	CASSYDGFFYEQYF
TRBV23-1	TRBJ2-5	.	.	TGCGCCAGCACCGACGGGGGCCCGAAAGGAGGACCTCAAGAGACCCAGTACTTC	CASTDGGPKGGPQETQYF
TRBV30	TRBJ1-2	.	.	TGTGCCTGGAAGTGCCAGGTGGAGCTTGGATGCTATGGCTACACCTTC	CAWKCQVELGCYGYTF
TRBV27	TRBJ1-6	.	TRBD1	TGTGCCAGCAGTTTAAATCCAGGGGGCCGCGGTCTCTATAATTCACCCCTCCACTTT	CASSLNPGGRGLYNSPLHF
TRBV4-1	TRBJ1-2	few	.	TGCGCCAGCAGCCAAGACTTCTATGGCTACACCTTC	CASSQDFYGYTF
TRBV4-1	TRBJ2-5	.	.	TGCGCCAGCAGCCAAGATCGGGAGACCCAGTACTTC	CASSQDRETQYF
TRBV7-8	TRBJ2-5	.	.	TGTGCCAGCAGCTCAGCTACGAGGGAGACCCAGTACTTC	CASSSATRETQYF
TRBV29-1	TRBJ1-2	once	TRBD1	TGCAGCGTTGAATCAACGGACAGGGTCGTCTATGGCTACACCTTC	CSVESTDRVVYGYTF
TRBV6-5	TRBJ2-3	.	.	TGTGCCAGCAGTTACGGGGGGCCTGATACGCAGTATTTT	CASSYGGPDTQYF
TRBV5-6	TRBJ1-2	once	TRBD1	TGTGCCAGCAGCATGACAGGGATCATCCATGGCTACACCTTC	CASSMTGIIHGYTF
TRBV5-1	TRBJ1-2	.	TRBD1	TGCGCCAGCAGCGCAGTTCAGGGGGTAGTTGTTCCTAACTATGGCTACACCTTC	CASSAVQGVVVPNYGYTF
TRBV6-5	TRBJ1-6	.	.	TGTGCCAGCAGACAACTGATTTCACCCCTCCACTTT	CASRQLISPLHF
TRBV11-2	TRBJ2-2	.	TRBD2	TGTGCCAGCAGCTTAGGGTTCCTTGCGGGGGGGCCGGGGGAGCTGTTTTTT	CASSLGFLAGGPGELFF
TRBV5-6	TRBJ2-7	.	.	TGTGCCAGCAGCTCACCTACCACAGCAGTAGGGTCCTACGAGCAGTACTTC	CASSSPTTAVGSYEQYF
TRBV5-5	TRBJ1-5	.	.	TGTGCCAGCAGCTTGGCCTTGTTGGTGCCGGGTCAGCCCCAGCATTTT	CASSLALLVPGQPQHF
TRBV15	TRBJ1-6	once	.	TGTGCCACCAGCAGATCTGCCGGGCCCTCACCCCTCCACTTT	CATSRSAGPSPLHF
TRBV5-6	TRBJ2-7	.	.	TGTGCCAGCAGCTTGCGCACCCCCCCTGCGGGCGAGCAGTACTTC	CASSLRTPPAGEQYF
TRBV4-3	TRBJ2-3	.	.	TGCGCCAGCAGCCAAATCGGTAGCACAGATACGCAGTATTTT	CASSQIGSTDTQYF
TRBV4-1	TRBJ2-7	.	.	TGCGCCAGCAGCCAAGTCTGGGGGGACTACGAGCAGTACTTC	CASSQVWGDYEQYF
TRBV5-6	TRBJ2-5	.	.	TGTGCCAGCAGCTTGGCCGTGGGGGAGACCCAGTACTTC	CASSLAVGETQYF
TRBV4-1	TRBJ2-3	.	.	TGCGCCAGCAGCACCTCATCCGGGACTTTGAGCACAGATACGCAGTATTTT	CASSTSSGTLSTDTQYF
TRBV4-3	TRBJ2-7	.	TRBD1	TGCGCCAGCAGCCAGGAACTCAGGGGGCCCTACGAGCAGTACTTC	CASSQELRGPYEQYF
TRBV7-8	TRBJ2-7	.	.	TGTGCCAGCAGCTTAGAACTAGACCGCTCCTACGAGCAGTACTTC	CASSLELDRSYEQYF
TRBV2	TRBJ2-3	once	TRBD2	TGTGCCAGCAGTGAGGGGACTAGCGGGGGAGATACGCAGTATTTT	CASSEGTSGGDTQYF
TRBV6-5	TRBJ2-7	.	TRBD2	TGTGCCAGCAGTTACTCAGCGGGATACGAGCAGTACTTC	CASSYSAGYEQYF
TRBV9	TRBJ2-2	.	TRBD2	TGTGCCAGCAGCACACGACTAGCGGGGAACACCGGGGAGCTGTTTTTT	CASSTRLAGNTGELFF
TRBV4-3	TRBJ1-6	.	.	TGCGCCAGCAGTATTGGGGGAGGATCACCCCTCCACTTT	CASSIGGGSPLHF
TRBV7-2	TRBJ2-3	.	TRBD2	TGTGCCAGCAGCTTAGTCGGGGGGGTCACGGATACGCAGTATTTT	CASSLVGGVTDTQYF
TRBV7-9	TRBJ2-5	.	TRBD2	TGTGCCAGCAGCCCGAGATGGCTAGCGGGGGATGTTGAGACCCAGTACTTC	CASSPRWLAGDVETQYF
TRBV7-9	TRBJ1-5	.	.	TGTGCCAGCAGCTCTGGGACGACTGGTCAGCCCCAGCATTTT	CASSSGTTGQPQHF
TRBV14	TRBJ1-2	.	.	TGTGCCAGCAGCCAATTTCCCTATGGCTACACCTTC	CASSQFPYGYTF
TRBV9	TRBJ1-5	.	.	TGTGCCAGCAGCGTAACCCCGCATCAGCCCCAGCATTTT	CASSVTPHQPQHF
TRBV9	TRBJ2-7	.	.	TGTGCCAGCAGCGTAGGAGTCGGGTACTCCTACGAGCAGTACTTC	CASSVGVGYSYEQYF
TRBV4-2	TRBJ1-2	.	.	TGTGCCAGCAGCCACAGCTATGGCTACACCTTC	CASSHSYGYTF
TRBV19	TRBJ2-4	.	.	TGTGCCAGTAGTACGGCAGGGAGAGACATTCAGTACTTC	CASSTAGRDIQYF
TRBV11-2	TRBJ2-3	.	.	TGTGCCAGCAGCTTTGGCGCAGGCACAGATACGCAGTATTTT	CASSFGAGTDTQYF
TRBV5-5	TRBJ1-2	.	.	TGTGCCAGCAGCTTGGGGGCATCGATGAGTGTCAACTATGGCTACACCTTC	CASSLGASMSVNYGYTF
TRBV7-9	TRBJ2-1	.	.	TGTGCCAGCAGCTTACCCACAGGGTTTTCCTACAATGAGCAGTTCTTC	CASSLPTGFSYNEQFF
TRBV2	TRBJ1-3	once	.	TGTGCCCTCCACCCCACCGGGGGACTTGTCTCTGGAAACACCATATATTTT	CALHPTGGLVSGNTIYF
TRBV7-8	TRBJ2-3	.	.	TGTGCCAGCAGCCCCCCAACGGGGTCAGATACGCAGTATTTT	CASSPPTGSDTQYF
TRBV7-9	TRBJ1-1	.	.	TGTGCCAGCAGCTCGGGACGGTTGAACACTGAAGCTTTCTTT	CASSSGRLNTEAFF
TRBV7-9	TRBJ1-5	.	TRBD1	TGTGCCAGCAGCCATTCCCCGGGACAGGGTGGGGGTAATCAGCCCCAGCATTTT	CASSHSPGQGGGNQPQHF
TRBV5-1	TRBJ1-1	.	.	TGCGCCAGCAGCTTTTTTTGGGGGCAGCTAGGGGGGCGCGGTATGAACACTGAAGCTTTCTTT	CASSFFWGQLGGRGMNTEAFF
TRBV5-1	TRBJ1-4	.	.	TGCGCCAGCAGTCTCATAGGGCTCCGAGCAACTAATGAAAAACTGTTTTTT	CASSLIGLRATNEKLFF
TRBV11-2	TRBJ1-1	.	.	TGTGCCAGCGAGGACAGCACCATGGGCACTGAAGCTTTCTTT	CASEDSTMGTEAFF
TRBV6-5	TRBJ1-5	.	.	TGTGCCAGCAGCCCTTACGATCAGCCCCAGCATTTT	CASSPYDQPQHF
TRBV27	TRBJ1-2	.	.	TGTGCCAGCGGCATGGGGGTGCCATCGACTAACTATGGCTACACCTTC	CASGMGVPSTNYGYTF
TRBV19	TRBJ2-1	.	.	TGTGCCAGTAGTGCCACCGTGGGGGGGGCCAATGAGCAGTTCTTC	CASSATVGGANEQFF
TRBV2	TRBJ2-1	.	.	TGTGCCAGCAGTGAACATGAGGGGCGGGGGCACAATGAGCAGTTCTTC	CASSEHEGRGHNEQFF